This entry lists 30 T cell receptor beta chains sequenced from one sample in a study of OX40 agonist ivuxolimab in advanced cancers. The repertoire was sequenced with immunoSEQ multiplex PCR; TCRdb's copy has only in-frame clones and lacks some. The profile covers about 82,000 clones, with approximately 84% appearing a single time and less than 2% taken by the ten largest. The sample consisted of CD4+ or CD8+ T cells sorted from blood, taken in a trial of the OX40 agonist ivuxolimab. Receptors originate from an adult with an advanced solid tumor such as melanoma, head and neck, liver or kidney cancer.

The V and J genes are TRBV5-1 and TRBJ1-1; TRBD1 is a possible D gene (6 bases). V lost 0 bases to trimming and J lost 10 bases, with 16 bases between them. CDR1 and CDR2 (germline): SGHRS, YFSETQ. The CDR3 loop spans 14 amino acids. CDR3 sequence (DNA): TGCGCCAGCAGCTTGGCCACAGACCAGGGGACAGCTTTCTTT. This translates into CASSLATDQGTAFF.

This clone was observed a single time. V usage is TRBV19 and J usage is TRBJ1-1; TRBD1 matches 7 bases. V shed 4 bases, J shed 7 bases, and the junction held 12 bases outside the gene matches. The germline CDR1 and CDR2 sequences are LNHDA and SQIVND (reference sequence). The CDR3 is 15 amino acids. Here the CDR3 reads CASSTGTVDLGEAFF. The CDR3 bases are TGTGCCAGTAGTACCGGGACAGTTGACTTGGGTGAAGCTTTCTTT.

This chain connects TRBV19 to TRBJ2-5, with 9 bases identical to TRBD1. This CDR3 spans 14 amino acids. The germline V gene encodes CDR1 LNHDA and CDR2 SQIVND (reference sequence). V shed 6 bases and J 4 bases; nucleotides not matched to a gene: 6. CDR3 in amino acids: CASRRTGAGETQYF. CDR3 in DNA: TGTGCCAGTAGAAGGACAGGGGCTGGAGAGACCCAGTACTTC.

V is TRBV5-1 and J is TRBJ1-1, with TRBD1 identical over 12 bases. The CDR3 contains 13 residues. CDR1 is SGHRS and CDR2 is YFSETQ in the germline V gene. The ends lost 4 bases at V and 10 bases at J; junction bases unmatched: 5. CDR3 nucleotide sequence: TGCGCCAGCAGCAGCGGGACAGGGGGCTTAGCTTTCTTT. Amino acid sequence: CASSSGTGGLAFF. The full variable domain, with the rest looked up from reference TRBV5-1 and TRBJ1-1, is KAGVTQTPRYLIKTRGQQVTLSCSPISGHRSVSWYQQTPGQGLQFLFEYFSETQRNKGNFPGRFSGRQFSNSRSEMNVSTLELGDSALYLCASSSGTGGLAFFGQGTRLTVV.

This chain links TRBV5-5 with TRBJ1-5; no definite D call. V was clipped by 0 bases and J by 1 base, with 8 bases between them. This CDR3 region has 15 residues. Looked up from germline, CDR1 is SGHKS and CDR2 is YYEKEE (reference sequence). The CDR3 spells CASSLGIGSNQPQHF. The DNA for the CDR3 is TGTGCCAGCAGCTTGGGAATCGGGAGCAATCAGCCCCAGCATTTT.

CDR3 sequence (DNA): TGTGCCAGCAGCGTGTCTAGTGACCCGCTAGATACGCAGTATTTT. It is translated as CASSVSSDPLDTQYF. The V gene is TRBV9, the J gene TRBJ2-3; D uncertain. This CDR3 is 15 amino acids long. Germline V gives CDR1 SGDLS, CDR2 YYNGEE. Trimming pared 2 bases from V and 5 bases from J, leaving 15 bases between.

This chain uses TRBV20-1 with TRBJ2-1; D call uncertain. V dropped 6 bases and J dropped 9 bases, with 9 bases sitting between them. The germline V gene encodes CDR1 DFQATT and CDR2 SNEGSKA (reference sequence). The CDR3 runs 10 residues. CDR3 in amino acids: CSAPRSEQFF. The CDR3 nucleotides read TGCAGTGCCCCCCGGTCTGAGCAGTTCTTC.

Here the CDR3 reads CASYPGQASGTEAFF. In nucleotides, the CDR3 is TGTGCCAGCTACCCGGGACAGGCGTCTGGGACTGAAGCTTTCTTT. This chain uses TRBV18 with TRBJ1-1, with 8 nucleotides matching TRBD1. The V gene end was trimmed by 7 bases and the J gene end by 5 bases; junction bases not matched to a gene: 12. The germline CDR1 and CDR2 sequences are KGHSH and LQKENI. The length of the CDR3 is 15 residues.

The CDR3 nucleotides are TGTGCCAGCAGTTCGGGACAGCAAGAGACCCAGTACTTC. Translating it yields CASSSGQQETQYF. The chain combines TRBV6-1 with TRBJ2-5; 7 bases match TRBD1. Germline CDR1 is MNHNS and CDR2 is SASEGT. The CDR3 consists of 13 residues. V lost 5 bases, J lost 2 bases, and 2 bases stayed unmatched.

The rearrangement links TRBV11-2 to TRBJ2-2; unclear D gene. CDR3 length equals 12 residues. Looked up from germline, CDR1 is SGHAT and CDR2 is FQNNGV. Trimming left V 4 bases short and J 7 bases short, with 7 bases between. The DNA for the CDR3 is TGTGCCAGCAGCTCCCAGTACGGGGAGCTGTTTTTT. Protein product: CASSSQYGELFF.

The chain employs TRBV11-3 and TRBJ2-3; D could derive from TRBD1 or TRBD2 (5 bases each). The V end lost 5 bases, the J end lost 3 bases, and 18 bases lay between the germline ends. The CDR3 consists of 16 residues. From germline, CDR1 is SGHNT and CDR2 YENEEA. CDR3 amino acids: CASSPPQERVTDTQYF. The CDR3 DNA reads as TGTGCCAGCAGCCCCCCACAGGAGAGGGTTACAGATACGCAGTATTTT.

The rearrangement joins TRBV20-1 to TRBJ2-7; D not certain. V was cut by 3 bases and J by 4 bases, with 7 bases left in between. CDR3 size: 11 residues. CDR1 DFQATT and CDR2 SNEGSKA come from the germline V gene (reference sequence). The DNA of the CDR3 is TGCAGTGCTAGTGTAGCTTACGAGCAGTACTTC. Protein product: CSASVAYEQYF.

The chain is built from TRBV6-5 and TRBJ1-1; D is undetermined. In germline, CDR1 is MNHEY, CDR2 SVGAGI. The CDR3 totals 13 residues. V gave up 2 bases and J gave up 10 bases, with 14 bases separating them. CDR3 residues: CASSYKMELIAFF. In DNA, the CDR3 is TGTGCCAGCAGTTACAAGATGGAGCTCATAGCTTTCTTT.

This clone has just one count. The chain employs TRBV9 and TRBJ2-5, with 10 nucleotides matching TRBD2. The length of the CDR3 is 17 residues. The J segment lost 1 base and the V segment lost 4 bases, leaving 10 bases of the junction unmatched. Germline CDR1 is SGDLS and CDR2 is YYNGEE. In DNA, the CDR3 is TGTGCCAGCAGCTCCCACTCTAGCGGGAGCTCCCAAGAGACCCAGTACTTC. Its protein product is CASSSHSSGSSQETQYF.

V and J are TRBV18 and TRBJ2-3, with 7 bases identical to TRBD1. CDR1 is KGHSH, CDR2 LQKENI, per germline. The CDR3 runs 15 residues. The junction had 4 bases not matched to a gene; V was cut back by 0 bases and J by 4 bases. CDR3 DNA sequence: TGTGCCAGCTCACCACCTCCCCAGGGGGCAGATACGCAGTATTTT. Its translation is CASSPPPQGADTQYF.

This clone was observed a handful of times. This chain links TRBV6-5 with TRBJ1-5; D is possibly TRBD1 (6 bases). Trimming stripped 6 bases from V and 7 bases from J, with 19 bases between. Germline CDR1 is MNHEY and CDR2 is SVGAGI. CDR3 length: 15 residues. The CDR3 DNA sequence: TGTGCCAGCAGCGTTGGAGGGGGGGGTTTGCAGCCCCAGCATTTT. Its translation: CASSVGGGGLQPQHF.

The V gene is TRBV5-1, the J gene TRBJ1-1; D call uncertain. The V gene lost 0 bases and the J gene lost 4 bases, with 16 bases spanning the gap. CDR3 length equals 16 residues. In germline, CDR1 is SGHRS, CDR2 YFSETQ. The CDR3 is CASSLAPRGGGTEAFF. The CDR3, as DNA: TGCGCCAGCAGCTTGGCCCCTCGGGGAGGTGGCACTGAAGCTTTCTTT. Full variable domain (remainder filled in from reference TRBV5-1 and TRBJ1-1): KAGVTQTPRYLIKTRGQQVTLSCSPISGHRSVSWYQQTPGQGLQFLFEYFSETQRNKGNFPGRFSGRQFSNSRSEMNVSTLELGDSALYLCASSLAPRGGGTEAFFGQGTRLTVV.

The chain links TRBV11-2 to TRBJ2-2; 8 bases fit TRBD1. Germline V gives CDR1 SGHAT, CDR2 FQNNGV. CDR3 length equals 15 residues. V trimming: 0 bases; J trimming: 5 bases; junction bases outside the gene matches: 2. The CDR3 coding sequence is TGTGCCAGCAGCTTAGACAGGGGGCAGACCGGGGAGCTGTTTTTT. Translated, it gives CASSLDRGQTGELFF. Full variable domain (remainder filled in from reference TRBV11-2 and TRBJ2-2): EAGVAQSPRYKIIEKRQSVAFWCNPISGHATLYWYQQILGQGPKLLIQFQNNGVVDDSQLPKDRFSAERLKGVDSTLKIQPAKLEDSAVYLCASSLDRGQTGELFFGEGSRLTVL.

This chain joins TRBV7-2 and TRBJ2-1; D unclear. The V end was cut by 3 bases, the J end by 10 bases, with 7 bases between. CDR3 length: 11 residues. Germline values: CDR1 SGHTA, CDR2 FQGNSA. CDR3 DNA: TGTGCCAGCAGCTTTTTCAGGGAGCAGTTCTTC. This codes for CASSFFREQFF.

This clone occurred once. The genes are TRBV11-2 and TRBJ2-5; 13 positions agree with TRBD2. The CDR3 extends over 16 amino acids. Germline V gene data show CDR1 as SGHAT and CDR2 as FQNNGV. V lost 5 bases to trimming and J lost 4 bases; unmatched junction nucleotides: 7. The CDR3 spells CASSPGLAGAIETQYF. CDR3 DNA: TGTGCCAGCAGCCCCGGACTAGCGGGAGCCATAGAGACCCAGTACTTC.

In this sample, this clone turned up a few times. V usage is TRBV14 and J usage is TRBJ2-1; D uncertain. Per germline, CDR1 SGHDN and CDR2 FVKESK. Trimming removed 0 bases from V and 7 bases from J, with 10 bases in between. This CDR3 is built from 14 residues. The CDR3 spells CASSQDRYSNEQFF. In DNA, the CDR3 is TGTGCCAGCAGCCAAGATAGGTATTCGAATGAGCAGTTCTTC.

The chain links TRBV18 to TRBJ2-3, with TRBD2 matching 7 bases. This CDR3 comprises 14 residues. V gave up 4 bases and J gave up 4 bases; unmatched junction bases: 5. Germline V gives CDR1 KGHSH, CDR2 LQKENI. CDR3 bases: TGTGCCAGCTCACGGGCGGGAGAACCAGATACGCAGTATTTT. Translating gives CASSRAGEPDTQYF.

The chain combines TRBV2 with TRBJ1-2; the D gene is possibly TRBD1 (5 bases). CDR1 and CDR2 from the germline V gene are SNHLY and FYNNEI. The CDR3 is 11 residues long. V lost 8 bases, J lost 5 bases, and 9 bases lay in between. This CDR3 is CASRGEYGYTF. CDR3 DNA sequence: TGTGCCAGCCGGGGGGAGTATGGCTACACCTTC.

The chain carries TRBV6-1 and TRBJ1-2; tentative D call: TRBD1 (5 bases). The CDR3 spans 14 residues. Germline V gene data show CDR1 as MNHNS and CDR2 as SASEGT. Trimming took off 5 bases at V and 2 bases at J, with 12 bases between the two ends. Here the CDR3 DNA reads TGTGCCAGCAGTCAAGGGGTCTGGAACTATGGCTACACCTTC. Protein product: CASSQGVWNYGYTF.

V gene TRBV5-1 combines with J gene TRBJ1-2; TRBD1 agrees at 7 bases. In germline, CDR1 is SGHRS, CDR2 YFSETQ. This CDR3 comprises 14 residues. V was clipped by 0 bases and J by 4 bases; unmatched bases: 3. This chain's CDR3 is CASSLEGQAYGYTF. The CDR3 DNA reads TGCGCCAGCAGCTTGGAAGGACAGGCCTATGGCTACACCTTC.

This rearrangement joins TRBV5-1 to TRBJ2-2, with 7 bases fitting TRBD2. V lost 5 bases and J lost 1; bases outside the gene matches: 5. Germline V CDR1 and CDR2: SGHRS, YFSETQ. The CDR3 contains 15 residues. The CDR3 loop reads CASSNLAVNTGELFF. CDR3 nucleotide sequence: TGCGCCAGCAGTAATCTAGCGGTGAACACCGGGGAGCTGTTTTTT. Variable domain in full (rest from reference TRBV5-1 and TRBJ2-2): KAGVTQTPRYLIKTRGQQVTLSCSPISGHRSVSWYQQTPGQGLQFLFEYFSETQRNKGNFPGRFSGRQFSNSRSEMNVSTLELGDSALYLCASSNLAVNTGELFFGEGSRLTVL.

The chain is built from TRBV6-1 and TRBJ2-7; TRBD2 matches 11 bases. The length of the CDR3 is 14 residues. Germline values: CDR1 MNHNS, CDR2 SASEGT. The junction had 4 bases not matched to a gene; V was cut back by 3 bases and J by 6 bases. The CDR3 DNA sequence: TGTGCCAGCAGTGAGGCGACTAGCGGGACCGAGCAGTACTTC. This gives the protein CASSEATSGTEQYF.

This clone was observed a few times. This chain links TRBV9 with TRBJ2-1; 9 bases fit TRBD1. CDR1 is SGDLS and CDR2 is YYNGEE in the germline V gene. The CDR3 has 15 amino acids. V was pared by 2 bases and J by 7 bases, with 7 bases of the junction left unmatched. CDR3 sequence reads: CASSVGGTGWNEQFF. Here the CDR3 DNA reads TGTGCCAGCAGCGTTGGCGGGACAGGGTGGAATGAGCAGTTCTTC.

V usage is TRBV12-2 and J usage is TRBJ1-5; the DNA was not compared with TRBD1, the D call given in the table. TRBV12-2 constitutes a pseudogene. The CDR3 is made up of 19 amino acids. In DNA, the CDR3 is TGTGCAAGTCGCTTTATTGGCGGGACAGGGGGCGAGAGCAATCAGCCCCAGCATTTT. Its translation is CASRFIGGTGGESNQPQHF.

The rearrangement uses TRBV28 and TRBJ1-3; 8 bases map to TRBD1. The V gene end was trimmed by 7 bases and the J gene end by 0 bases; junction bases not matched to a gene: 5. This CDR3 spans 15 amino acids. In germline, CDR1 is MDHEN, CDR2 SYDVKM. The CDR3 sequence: CASIPDRGSGNTIYF. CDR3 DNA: TGTGCCAGCATTCCTGACAGGGGCTCTGGAAACACCATATATTTT.